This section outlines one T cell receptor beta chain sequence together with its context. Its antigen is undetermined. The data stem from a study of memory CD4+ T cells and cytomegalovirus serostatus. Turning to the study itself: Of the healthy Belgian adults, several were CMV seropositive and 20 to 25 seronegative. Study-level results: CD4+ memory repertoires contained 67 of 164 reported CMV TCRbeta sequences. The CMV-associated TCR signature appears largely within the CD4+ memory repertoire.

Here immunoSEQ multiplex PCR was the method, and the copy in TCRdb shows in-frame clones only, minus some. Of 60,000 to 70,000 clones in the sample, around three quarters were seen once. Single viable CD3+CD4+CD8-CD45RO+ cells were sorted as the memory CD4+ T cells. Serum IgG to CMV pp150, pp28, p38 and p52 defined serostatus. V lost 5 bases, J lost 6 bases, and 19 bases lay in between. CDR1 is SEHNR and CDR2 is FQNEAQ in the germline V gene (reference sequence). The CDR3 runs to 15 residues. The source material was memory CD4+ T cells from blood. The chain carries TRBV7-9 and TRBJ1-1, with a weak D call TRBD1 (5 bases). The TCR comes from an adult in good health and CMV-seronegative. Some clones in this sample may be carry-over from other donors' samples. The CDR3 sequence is CASSTVGVEAPEAFF. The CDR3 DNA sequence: TGTGCCAGCAGCACCGTAGGGGTTGAGGCACCTGAAGCTTTCTTT.